A single sample gave rise to the 20 T cell receptor beta chains below, sequenced in a study of regulatory T cells in long-lasting Graves disease. TCR beta libraries were built with iRepertoire HTBI primers and Arm-PCR of CDR3 regions. MiXCR, applied by TCRdb to the multiplex PCR reads, yields one record per CDR3 protein. The sample has some 220,000 distinct CDR3 sequences, roughly 19% seen once. Stated time point: newly diagnosed GD, antithyroid drugs for less than 3 months. Making the TCR library involved RNA that had been extracted from PBMCs. The same data also went into a second study, on T cells in Graves' hyperthyroidism and ophthalmopathy.

Source: peripheral blood mononuclear cells (PBMCs), taken at new diagnosis, from a patient treated with antithyroid drugs. The receptors stem from a woman aged 25 to 39 with Graves disease.

This clonotype was observed at least ten times. The J gene is TRBJ1-2, the V gene TRBV7-3; tentative D call: TRBD1 (5 bases). V was shortened by 6 bases and J by 4 bases, with 18 bases between the two germline ends. Germline CDR1 and CDR2: SGHTA and FQGTGA. The CDR3 has 15 residues. CDR3 residues: CASSPERGGSYGYTF. The CDR3 nucleotides read TGTGCCAGCAGTCCGGAGCGGGGCGGGAGCTATGGCTACACCTTC. The variable domain in full, with the rest retrieved from reference TRBV7-3 and TRBJ1-2, is GAGVSQTPSNKVTEKGKYVELRCDPISGHTALYWYRQSLGQGPEFLIYFQGTGAADDSGLPNDRFFAVRPEGSVSTLKIQRTERGDSAVYLCASSPERGGSYGYTFGSGTRLTVV.

This clonotype was recorded at least ten times. The J gene is TRBJ1-5, the V gene TRBV18; D remains unclear. Germline CDR1 reads KGHSH; CDR2 reads LQKENI. The CDR3 spans 15 residues. V lost 0 bases to trimming and J lost 5 bases, with 11 bases between them. The CDR3 loop is CASSPPGRSYQPQHF. CDR3 bases: TGTGCCAGCTCACCACCGGGCAGATCCTATCAGCCCCAGCATTTT. Supplemented by reference TRBV18 and TRBJ1-5, the full variable domain reads NAGVMQNPRHLVRRRGQEARLRCSPMKGHSHVYWYRQLPEEGLKFMVYLQKENIIDESGMPKERFSAEFPKEGPSILRIQQVVRGDSAAYFCASSPPGRSYQPQHFGDGTRLSIL.

The chain employs TRBV5-1 and TRBJ2-7, with TRBD2 as a possible D gene (6 bases). Germline V gene data show CDR1 as SGHRS and CDR2 as YFSETQ. V was shortened by 2 bases and J by 4 bases, with 10 bases between the two germline ends. The CDR3 is 13 amino acids. CDR3 coding DNA: TGCGCCAGCAGCTTTTGGGGAGGATACGAGCAGTACTTC. It codes for CASSFWGGYEQYF.

This clonotype occurred a few times. The gene calls are TRBV5-1 and TRBJ2-3; D is perhaps TRBD1 or TRBD2 (6 bases each). The CDR3 totals 14 residues. Between the trimmed V and J ends, which lost 6 bases and 4 bases, there was a span of 15 bases. The germline gives CDR1 SGHRS, CDR2 YFSETQ. CDR3: CASTAVGGPDTQYF. The CDR3 nucleotides read TGCGCCAGCACCGCGGTGGGGGGCCCAGATACGCAGTATTTT.

The chain employs TRBV12-3 or TRBV12-4 and TRBJ1-3; D is undetermined. The CDR3 contains 11 residues. The V and J ends lost 2 bases and 9 bases respectively, with 5 bases between them. The CDR3 region is CASSLQTTIYF. The CDR3 nucleotides are TGTGCCAGCAGTTTACAGACCACCATATATTTT.

There are many counts of this clonotype. The CDR3 DNA reads TGTGCCAGCAGTGAACTTGGAGGAAACAACAATCAGCCCCAGCATTTT. Amino acids: CASSELGGNNNQPQHF. This chain joins TRBV2 and TRBJ1-5; no firm D call. Deletions cut 2 bases from V and 3 bases from J, with 14 bases between. CDR1 and CDR2 from the germline V gene are SNHLY and FYNNEI. The CDR3 is made up of 16 amino acids. The full variable domain, its missing parts supplied by reference TRBV2 and TRBJ1-5, is EPEVTQTPSHQVTQMGQEVILRCVPISNHLYFYWYRQILGQKVEFLVSFYNNEISEKSEIFDDQFSVERPDGSNFTLKIRSTKLEDSAMYFCASSELGGNNNQPQHFGDGTRLSIL.

This clonotype showed up many times. The chain recombines TRBV9 with TRBJ2-5; perhaps TRBD2 as D (7 bases). The CDR3 covers 15 residues. Germline V gives CDR1 SGDLS, CDR2 YYNGEE. V lost 3 bases and J 5 bases, leaving 17 bases between the germline ends. This CDR3 is CASSAPTGGRETQYF. The DNA for the CDR3 is TGTGCCAGCAGCGCCCCCACGGGGGGCCGGGAGACCCAGTACTTC.

At least ten counts were recorded for this clonotype. The V and J genes are TRBV3-1 and TRBJ2-1; the D gene is possibly TRBD2 (5 bases). V was clipped by 4 bases and J by 10 bases, with 11 bases between them. Germline values: CDR1 LGHDT, CDR2 YNNKEL (reference sequence). This CDR3 is 12 amino acids long. The CDR3 reads CASSPRLREQFF. The CDR3 DNA reads TGTGCCAGCAGCCCGCGACTACGGGAGCAGTTCTTC.

This clonotype showed up just a few times. This sequence joins TRBV4-1 and TRBJ2-5; no clear D gene. The better agreement between TRBJ2-1 and the DNA end casts doubt on the J call. Per the germline V gene, CDR1 is MGHRA and CDR2 is YSYEKL. CDR3 length: 13 residues. The CDR3 reads CASSQDRINEQFF. The DNA for the CDR3 is TGCGCCAGCAGCCAAGACCGTATCAATGAGCAGTTCTTC.

This clonotype was detected ten times or more. This chain uses TRBV28 with TRBJ1-2; D uncertain. The germline V gene encodes CDR1 MDHEN and CDR2 SYDVKM. This CDR3 comprises 13 residues. The DNA for the CDR3 is TGTGCTGCAGGCGCCATGTATAACTATGGCTACACCTTC. Translation gives CAAGAMYNYGYTF.

The chain joins TRBV9 to TRBJ2-2; 11 nucleotides align to TRBD1. This CDR3 spans 17 amino acids. V trimming: 4 bases; J trimming: 5 bases; junction bases outside the gene matches: 10. Germline CDR1 reads SGDLS; CDR2 reads YYNGEE. The CDR3 loop reads CASSPHGQGAFTGELFF. Here the CDR3 DNA reads TGTGCCAGCAGCCCGCACGGACAGGGGGCTTTTACCGGGGAGCTGTTTTTT. The variable domain in full, with the rest retrieved from reference TRBV9 and TRBJ2-2, is DSGVTQTPKHLITATGQRVTLRCSPRSGDLSVYWYQQSLDQGLQFLIQYYNGEERAKGNILERFSAQQFPDLHSELNLSSLELGDSALYFCASSPHGQGAFTGELFFGEGSRLTVL.

This chain joins TRBV24-1 and TRBJ2-5; TRBD2 agrees at 12 bases. The DNA end lines up better with TRBJ2-1; the J call may be wrong. This CDR3 region has 16 residues. Germline-derived CDR1 and CDR2 are KGHDR and SFDVKD. This CDR3 reads CATSDSTSGSPNEQFF. Here the CDR3 DNA reads TGTGCCACCAGTGATTCGACTAGCGGGAGTCCAAATGAGCAGTTCTTC.

This clonotype was found many times. The chain links TRBV7-2 to TRBJ1-2; 8 bases are shared with TRBD1. V was pared by 5 bases and J by 4 bases, with 9 bases of the junction left unmatched. CDR3 length equals 15 residues. The V gene's germline CDR1 is SGHTA and CDR2 FQGNSA. The CDR3 loop reads CASSQPGQAIYGYTF. CDR3 in DNA: TGTGCCAGCAGCCAACCGGGACAGGCTATCTATGGCTACACCTTC.

The J gene is TRBJ1-1, the V gene TRBV3-1, with 7 bases matching TRBD1. Germline V gene lookup returns CDR1 LGHDT and CDR2 YNNKEL (reference sequence). The CDR3 is 16 residues long. V lost 5 bases to trimming and J lost 1 base; unmatched junction nucleotides: 10. CDR3 DNA sequence: TGTGCCAGCAGCGACAGGGCCGGTCGGGGGAACACTGAAGCTTTCTTT. Amino acid sequence: CASSDRAGRGNTEAFF. The variable domain in full, completed from reference TRBV3-1 and TRBJ1-1, reads DTAVSQTPKYLVTQMGNDKSIKCEQNLGHDTMYWYKQDSKKFLKIMFSYNNKELIINETVPNRFSPKSPDKAHLNLHINSLELGDSAVYFCASSDRAGRGNTEAFFGQGTRLTVV.

This clonotype was counted ten times or more. The gene calls are TRBV6-1 and TRBJ1-2; D not resolved. V was shortened by 2 bases and J by 4 bases, with 8 bases between the two germline ends. The CDR3 runs to 13 residues. Germline loops: CDR1 MNHNS, CDR2 SASEGT. In DNA form, the CDR3 reads TGTGCCAGCAGTGAAAAGGGCTCCTATGGCTACACCTTC. Residues: CASSEKGSYGYTF.

This clonotype has at least ten counts. This chain joins TRBV28 and TRBJ2-7, with D uncertain. The length of the CDR3 is 15 residues. Per germline, CDR1 MDHEN and CDR2 SYDVKM. Trimming shortened V by 6 bases and J by 0 bases, and 15 bases separated the two germline ends. The CDR3 nucleotides read TGTGCCAGCAGATATCTGACATCAAGCTCCTACGAGCAGTACTTC. It yields the protein CASRYLTSSSYEQYF.

To note about this clonotype: A junction end diverges from the germline sequence, so it may reflect a read error. This sequence joins TRBV20-1 and TRBJ1-1; 9 nucleotides line up with TRBD1. Germline V gene lookup returns CDR1 DFQATT and CDR2 SNEGSKA (reference sequence). The CDR3 contains 12 residues. CDR3 coding DNA: TGCAGTGCGACAACAGGGGGCACTAAAGCTTTCTTT. Translated: CSATTGGTKAFF.

This clonotype was found many times. The chain couples TRBV5-1 to TRBJ1-2; D unclear. Trimming shortened V by 0 bases and J by 6 bases, and 9 bases separated the two germline ends. Germline V gene data show CDR1 as SGHRS and CDR2 as YFSETQ. CDR3 length equals 13 residues. CDR3: CASSLVGRDGYTF. In DNA, the CDR3 is TGCGCCAGCAGCTTGGTTGGACGGGATGGCTACACCTTC.

For this clonotype: One junction end does not reproduce the germline sequence, and a read error may be involved. The chain uses TRBV7-3 and TRBJ1-1; D is unclear. The length of the CDR3 is 13 residues. CDR1 is SGHTA, CDR2 FQGTGA, per germline. CDR3 DNA: TGTGCCAGCGGCTTATCAGGGAACACTGAAGCTTTCTTT. Protein: CASGLSGNTEAFF.

The table lists this clonotype with a few counts. CDR3 nucleotides: TGTGCCAGTAGTATAATAGCGGGAGCCCGGGAGCAGTACTTC. Translating it yields CASSIIAGAREQYF. V and J are TRBV19 and TRBJ2-7, with 9 bases identical to TRBD2. The CDR3 extends over 14 amino acids. Germline loops: CDR1 LNHDA, CDR2 SQIVND (reference sequence). The V segment lost 2 bases and the J segment 7 bases; nucleotides outside the gene matches: 6.